The clone carrying this T cell receptor (beta chain) was observed a handful of times. Germline V CDR1 and CDR2: MNHEY, SVGAGI. Trimming cost V 5 bases and J 5 bases, with 15 bases left between them. The CDR3 sequence is 14 residues long. Time point in this sample: patch test 3, about 24 weeks after DPC sensitization. Specified treatment: therapeutic diphenylcyclopropenone sensitization with weekly scalp DPC. Unfractionated whole blood yielded total RNA. This specimen belongs to a study of human T cells and chemical hapten exposure. Background on the study: Scalp application of diphenylcyclopropenone was performed weekly in patients across the entire approximately 23-week study. Small pooled library volume differences chiefly drove per-sample TCR yield variation.

Authors' methods: Counts of TCRs in each sample centred on a median of around 96,000 and extended from about 20,000 to 690,000. Each CDR3 protein is one row after TCRdb ran MiXCR on the RACE reads. The V and J calls were not made by the authors but by TCRdb's processing. The sample carries about 190,000 distinct CDR3 sequences, roughly a quarter recorded once. This chain connects TRBV6-5 to TRBJ1-2; tentative D call: TRBD1 (5 bases). The TCR sequence derives from a woman aged 40 to 49 with alopecia areata. Some clones in this sample may be carry-over from other donors' samples. The material was whole blood, obtained in connection with sensitization to the hapten diphenylcyclopropenone (DPC). In nucleotides, the CDR3 is TGTGCCAGCAGTCCTGCGTCAGGGATTTATGGCTACACCTTC. This codes for CASSPASGIYGYTF.